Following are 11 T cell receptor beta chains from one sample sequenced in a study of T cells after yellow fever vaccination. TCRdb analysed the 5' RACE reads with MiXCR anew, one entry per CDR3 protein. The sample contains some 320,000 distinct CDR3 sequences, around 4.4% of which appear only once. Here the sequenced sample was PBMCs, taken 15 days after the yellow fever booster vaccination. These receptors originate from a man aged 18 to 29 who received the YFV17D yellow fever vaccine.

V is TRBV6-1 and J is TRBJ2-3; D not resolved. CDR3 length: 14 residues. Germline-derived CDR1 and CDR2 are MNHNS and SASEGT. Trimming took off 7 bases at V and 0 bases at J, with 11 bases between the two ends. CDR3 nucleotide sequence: TGTGCCAGCAAGGTTACAGAAAGCACAGATACGCAGTATTTT. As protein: CASKVTESTDTQYF.

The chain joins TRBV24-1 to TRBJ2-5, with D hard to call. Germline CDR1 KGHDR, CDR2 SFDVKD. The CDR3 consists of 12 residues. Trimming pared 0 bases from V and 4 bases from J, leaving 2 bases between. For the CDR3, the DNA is TGTGCCACCAGTGATTTGGTAGAGACCCAGTACTTC. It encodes CATSDLVETQYF.

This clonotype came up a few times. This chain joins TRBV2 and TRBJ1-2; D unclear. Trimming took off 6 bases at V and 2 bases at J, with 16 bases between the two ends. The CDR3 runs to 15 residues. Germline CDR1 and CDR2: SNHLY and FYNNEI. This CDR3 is CASRAHPSVNYGYTF. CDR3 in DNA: TGTGCCAGCAGGGCCCATCCTTCAGTGAACTATGGCTACACCTTC.

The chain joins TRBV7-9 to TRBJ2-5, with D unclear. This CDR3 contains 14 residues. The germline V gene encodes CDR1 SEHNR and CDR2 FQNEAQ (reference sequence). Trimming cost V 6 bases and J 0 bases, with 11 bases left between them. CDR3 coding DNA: TGTGCCAGCAGTTCATTTGAGTACCAAGAGACCCAGTACTTC. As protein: CASSSFEYQETQYF.

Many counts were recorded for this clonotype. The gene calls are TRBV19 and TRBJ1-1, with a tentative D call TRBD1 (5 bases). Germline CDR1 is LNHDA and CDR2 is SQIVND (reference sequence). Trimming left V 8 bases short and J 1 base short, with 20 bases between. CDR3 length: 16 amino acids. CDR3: CASLNFAGLGNTEAFF. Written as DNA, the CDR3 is TGTGCCAGTCTAAACTTTGCAGGGTTGGGGAACACTGAAGCTTTCTTT.

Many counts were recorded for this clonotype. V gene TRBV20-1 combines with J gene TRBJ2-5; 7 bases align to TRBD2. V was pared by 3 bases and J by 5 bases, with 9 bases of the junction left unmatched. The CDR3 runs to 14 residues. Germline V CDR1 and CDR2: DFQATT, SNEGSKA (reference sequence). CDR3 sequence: CSARSGLDRETQYF. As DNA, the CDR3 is TGCAGTGCTAGGTCCGGACTAGATCGGGAGACCCAGTACTTC.

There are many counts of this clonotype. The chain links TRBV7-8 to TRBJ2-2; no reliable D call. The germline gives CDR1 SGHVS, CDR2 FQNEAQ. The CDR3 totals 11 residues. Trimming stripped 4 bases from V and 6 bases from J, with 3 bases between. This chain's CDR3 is CASSSSGELFF. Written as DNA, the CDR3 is TGTGCCAGCAGCTCATCCGGGGAGCTGTTTTTT.

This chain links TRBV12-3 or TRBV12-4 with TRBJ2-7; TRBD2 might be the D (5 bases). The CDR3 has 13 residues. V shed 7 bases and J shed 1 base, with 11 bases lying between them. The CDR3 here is CASKVTSSYEQYF. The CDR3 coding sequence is TGTGCCAGCAAGGTTACTAGTTCCTACGAGCAGTACTTC.

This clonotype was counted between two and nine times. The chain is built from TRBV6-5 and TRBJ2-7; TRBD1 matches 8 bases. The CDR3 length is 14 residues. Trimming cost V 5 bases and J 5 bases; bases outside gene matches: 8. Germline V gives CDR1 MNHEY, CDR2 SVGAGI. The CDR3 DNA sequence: TGTGCCAGCAGTAAGCAGGGGGCGCTGAACGAGCAGTACTTC. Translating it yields CASSKQGALNEQYF.

The CDR3 DNA reads TGTGCCAGCAGTTGGGCGAACACTGAAGCTTTCTTT. Residues: CASSWANTEAFF. V gene TRBV6-6 combines with J gene TRBJ1-1; no reliable D call. The CDR3 loop spans 12 amino acids. From germline, CDR1 is MNHNY and CDR2 SVGAGI (reference sequence). V was clipped by 4 bases and J by 1 base, with 4 bases between them.

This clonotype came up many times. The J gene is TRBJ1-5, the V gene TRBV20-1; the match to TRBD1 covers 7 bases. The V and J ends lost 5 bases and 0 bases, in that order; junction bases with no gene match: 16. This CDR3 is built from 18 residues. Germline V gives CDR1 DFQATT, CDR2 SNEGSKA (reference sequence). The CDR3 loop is CSALTTGLDWFSNQPQHF. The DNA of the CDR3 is TGCAGTGCTCTTACGACAGGGTTAGACTGGTTTAGCAATCAGCCCCAGCATTTT.